One sample yielded the 17 T cell receptor beta chains listed below, sequenced in a study of naive and memory T cell subsets. Broader study findings: Possibly reflecting memory cells re-expressing CD45RA, a few larger clonotypes occurred in naive repertoires, especially CD8.

The beta constant-region primer was an equimolar mix of two oligonucleotides covering TRBC1 and TRBC2. Four rounds of PCR amplified the ligated cDNA using nested alpha and beta constant-region primers plus SP2. TCRdb ran MiXCR on the UMI-ligation and nested PCR reads and lists one entry per CDR3 protein. This sample has approximately 100,000 distinct CDR3 sequences, with about 14% found just once. These TCRs' antigens remain unknown. The source material was naive CD8+ T cells from blood. The receptors shown here come from a human donor in good health.

This clonotype has at least ten counts. The chain couples TRBV24-1 to TRBJ2-3, with TRBD2 identical over 12 bases. The J segment lost 0 bases and the V segment lost 10 bases, leaving 1 base of the junction unmatched. This CDR3 comprises 14 residues. Germline lookup yields CDR1 KGHDR and CDR2 SFDVKD. The CDR3 spells CATGTSGSTDTQYF. CDR3 DNA sequence: TGTGCCACTGGGACTAGCGGGAGCACAGATACGCAGTATTTT.

To note about this clonotype: It may be a read error: a sequence one base away is much more abundant. The genes are TRBV10-2 and TRBJ1-2; 8 bases fit TRBD1. The CDR3 sequence is 18 residues long. CDR1 WSHSY and CDR2 SAAADI come from the germline V gene. The trim removed 3 bases at V and 8 bases at J, leaving 20 bases unmatched. CDR3 nucleotides: TGCGCCAGCAGTGATCCCGGGACAGGACACCTCGGGGGTGAGGGCTACACCTTC. It yields the protein CASSDPGTGHLGGEGYTF.

CDR3 sequence (DNA): TGTGCCAGCAGTTTATCCGCCTACAGTCTGTCTGCAAATTCACCCCTCCACTTT. Amino acid sequence: CASSLSAYSLSANSPLHF. The chain employs TRBV27 and TRBJ1-6; no firm D call. The germline V gene has CDR1 MNHEY and CDR2 SMNVEV (reference sequence). This CDR3 comprises 18 residues. Trimming took 0 bases from V and 7 from J, leaving 19 bases between them.

This clonotype was observed many times. This chain links TRBV4-1 with TRBJ2-3; TRBD2 agrees at 7 bases. Trimming at V came to 0 bases and at J to 2 bases, leaving 8 bases not matched to a gene. In germline, CDR1 is MGHRA, CDR2 YSYEKL. The CDR3 totals 17 residues. CDR3 nucleotide sequence: TGCGCCAGCAGCCAAGACGGGCCCGGGACTACCACAGATACGCAGTATTTT. Its protein is CASSQDGPGTTTDTQYF.

Ten or more counts support this clonotype. This chain connects TRBV7-6 to TRBJ2-1; 11 bases are shared with TRBD2. The CDR3 loop spans 13 amino acids. Germline-derived CDR1 and CDR2 are SGHVS and FNYEAQ. The V segment lost 5 bases and the J segment 9 bases; nucleotides outside the gene matches: 3. CDR3 region: CASSDGTSGEQFF. The CDR3 bases are TGTGCCAGCAGCGACGGGACTAGCGGTGAGCAGTTCTTC.

This clonotype was detected ten times or more. The chain joins TRBV28 to TRBJ1-6; D is uncertain. The CDR3 loop spans 14 amino acids. Germline lookup yields CDR1 MDHEN and CDR2 SYDVKM. V was cut by 6 bases and J by 7 bases, with 13 bases left in between. The CDR3 coding sequence is TGTGCCAGCAGATCGGACGGGTGGAATTCACCCCTCCACTTT. Translating it yields CASRSDGWNSPLHF. The full variable domain, rest sourced from reference TRBV28 and TRBJ1-6, is DVKVTQSSRYLVKRTGEKVFLECVQDMDHENMFWYRQDPGLGLRLIYFSYDVKMKEKGDIPEGYSVSREKKERFSLILESASTNQTSMYLCASRSDGWNSPLHFGNGTRLTVT.

There are many counts of this clonotype. The V call is TRBV7-3, the J call TRBJ2-5; 10 nucleotides line up with TRBD2. The ends lost 5 bases at V and 0 bases at J; junction bases unmatched: 3. CDR1 and CDR2 (germline): SGHTA, FQGTGA. This CDR3 region has 15 residues. As DNA, the CDR3 is TGTGCCAGCAGCCTTGGACTAGCGGACCAAGAGACCCAGTACTTC. Translation: CASSLGLADQETQYF.

This clonotype turned up a few times. At one boundary the junction diverges from the germline segment, which might be a read error. The chain is built from TRBV5-1 and TRBJ1-2, with D possibly being TRBD1 (5 bases). Germline CDR1 reads SGHRS; CDR2 reads YFSETQ. The CDR3 spans 13 residues. The CDR3 DNA follows: TGCGCCAGCACCTTGGGGGGATTCGATGGCTACACCTTC. The encoded protein is CASTLGGFDGYTF.

This chain links TRBV7-8 with TRBJ2-2; D gene ambiguous. Trimming pared 5 bases from V and 7 bases from J, leaving 14 bases between. In germline, CDR1 is SGHVS, CDR2 FQNEAQ. The CDR3 is 14 residues long. Here the CDR3 reads CASSPLRSSGELFF. CDR3 DNA sequence: TGTGCCAGCAGCCCACTTCGTTCTAGCGGGGAGCTGTTTTTT.

This clonotype was seen repeatedly, ten times or more. This chain uses TRBV12-3 or TRBV12-4 with TRBJ1-5; a possible D gene is TRBD1 (5 bases). Trimming took 1 base from V and 3 from J, leaving 7 bases between them. This CDR3 has 14 residues. The CDR3 sequence: CASSLGGNNQPQHF. CDR3 nucleotide sequence: TGTGCCAGCAGTTTAGGGGGGAACAATCAGCCCCAGCATTTT.

The table lists this clonotype with a few counts. V and J are TRBV15 and TRBJ2-5, with D hard to call. Per the germline V gene, CDR1 is LNHNV and CDR2 is YYDKDF (reference sequence). V dropped 0 bases and J dropped 5 bases, with 13 bases sitting between them. The CDR3 runs 15 residues. The CDR3 sequence: CATSREWTVGETQYF. CDR3 DNA: TGTGCCACCAGCAGAGAGTGGACCGTCGGGGAGACCCAGTACTTC. Together with reference TRBV15 and TRBJ2-5, the CDR3 gives the full variable domain: DAMVIQNPRYQVTQFGKPVTLSCSQTLNHNVMYWYQQKSSQAPKLLFHYYDKDFNNEADTPDNFQSRRPNTSFCFLDIRSPGLGDTAMYLCATSREWTVGETQYFGPGTRLLVL.

This clonotype was detected only a few times. The J gene is TRBJ2-2, the V gene TRBV4-3, with D perhaps given as TRBD1 or TRBD2 (5 bases each). V was pared by 0 bases and J by 2 bases, with 13 bases between. The germline V gene has CDR1 LGHNA and CDR2 YSLEER. The CDR3 contains 17 residues. DNA for the CDR3: TGCGCCAGCAGCCAAGATGTAGTGGGGGTCAACACCGGGGAGCTGTTTTTT. Encoded protein: CASSQDVVGVNTGELFF.

The rearrangement uses TRBV6-6 and TRBJ1-1, with 8 bases that match TRBD1. The V and J ends lost 5 bases and 11 bases, in that order; junction bases with no gene match: 16. There are 15 residues in the CDR3. Germline CDR1 reads MNHNY; CDR2 reads SVGAGI (reference sequence). The CDR3 reads CASSLTTGANLDAFF. In DNA, the CDR3 is TGTGCCAGCAGTCTCACGACAGGGGCTAATTTGGATGCTTTCTTT.

This clonotype was seen many times. V gene TRBV9 combines with J gene TRBJ2-5; 10 nucleotides align to TRBD2. The CDR3 loop spans 15 amino acids. Germline trimming cut 3 bases from V and 4 bases from J; bases unmatched to any gene: 6. In germline, CDR1 is SGDLS, CDR2 YYNGEE. CDR3 sequence: CASSAGSGGRETQYF. The CDR3 coding sequence is TGTGCCAGCAGCGCCGGTAGCGGGGGGCGAGAGACCCAGTACTTC.

This clonotype was found many times. J is TRBJ2-6 and V is TRBV12-3 or TRBV12-4, with 8 bases lining up with TRBD1. The CDR3 totals 15 residues. The V gene end was trimmed by 4 bases and the J gene end by 4 bases; junction bases not matched to a gene: 3. For the CDR3, the DNA is TGTGCCAGCAGTTACCAGGGGGCCGGGGCCAACGTCCTGACTTTC. The encoded protein is CASSYQGAGANVLTF.

This clonotype was counted between two and nine times. The V and J genes are TRBV12-3 or TRBV12-4 and TRBJ2-7; weak D call: TRBD2 (5 bases). Trimming took 7 bases from V and 0 from J, leaving 16 bases between them. This CDR3 comprises 15 residues. CDR3 nucleotide sequence: TGTGCCAGCACCTCTAGCCACTTGAGCTCCTACGAGCAGTACTTC. It is translated as CASTSSHLSSYEQYF.

This clonotype has just a few counts. The chain carries TRBV20-1 and TRBJ2-7; TRBD1 is a possible D gene (5 bases). The CDR3 loop spans 15 amino acids. Trimming shortened V by 0 bases and J by 2 bases, and 14 bases separated the two germline ends. CDR1 is DFQATT, CDR2 SNEGSKA, per germline (reference sequence). CDR3 in amino acids: CSAREDDSPAYEQYF. The DNA of the CDR3 is TGCAGTGCTAGAGAAGATGACAGCCCGGCCTACGAGCAGTACTTC.